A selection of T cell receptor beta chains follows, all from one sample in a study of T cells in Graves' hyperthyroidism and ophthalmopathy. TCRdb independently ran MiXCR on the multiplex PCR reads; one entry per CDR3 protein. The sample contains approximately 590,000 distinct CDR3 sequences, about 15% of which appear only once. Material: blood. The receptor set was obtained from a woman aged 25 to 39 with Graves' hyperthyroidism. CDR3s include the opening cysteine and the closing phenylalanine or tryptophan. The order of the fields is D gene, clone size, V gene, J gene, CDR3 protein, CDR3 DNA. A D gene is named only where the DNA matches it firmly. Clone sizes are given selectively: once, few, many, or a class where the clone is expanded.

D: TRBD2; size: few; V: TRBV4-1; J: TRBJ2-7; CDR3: CASSQGWAGGQYEQYF; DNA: TGCGCCAGCAGCCAAGGGTGGGCGGGGGGTCAATACGAGCAGTACTTC
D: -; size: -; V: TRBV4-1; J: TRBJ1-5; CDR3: CASSQDVAGNQPQHF; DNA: TGCGCCAGCAGCCAAGATGTGGCAGGGAATCAGCCCCAGCATTTT
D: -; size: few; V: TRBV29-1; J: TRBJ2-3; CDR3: CSVEVGAGDTQYF; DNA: TGCAGCGTTGAAGTAGGGGCTGGGGATACGCAGTATTTT
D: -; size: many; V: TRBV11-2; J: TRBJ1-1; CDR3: CASRLQEDTEAFF; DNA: TGTGCCAGCAGACTTCAAGAGGACACTGAAGCTTTCTTT
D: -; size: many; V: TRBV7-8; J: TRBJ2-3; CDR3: CASIKMGFGTDTQYF; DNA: TGTGCCAGCATCAAAATGGGATTTGGCACAGATACGCAGTATTTT
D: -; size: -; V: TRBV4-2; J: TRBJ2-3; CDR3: CASSQDHRDTQYF; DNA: TGTGCCAGCAGCCAAGATCATAGAGATACGCAGTATTTT
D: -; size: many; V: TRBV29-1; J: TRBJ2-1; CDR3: CSVERQYNEQFF; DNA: TGCAGCGTTGAAAGGCAGTACAATGAGCAGTTCTTC
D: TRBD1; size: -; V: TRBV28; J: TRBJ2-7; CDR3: CASSPRGGHEQYF; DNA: TGTGCCAGCAGCCCTCGAGGGGGCCACGAGCAGTACTTC
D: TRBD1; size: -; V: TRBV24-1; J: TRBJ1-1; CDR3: CATSDLPLTGGNTEAFF; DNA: TGTGCCACCAGTGATTTGCCCCTTACAGGGGGGAACACTGAAGCTTTCTTT
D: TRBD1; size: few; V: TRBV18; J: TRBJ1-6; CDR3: CASSPTTGTYNSPLHF; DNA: TGTGCCAGCTCACCCACGACAGGGACCTATAATTCACCCCTCCACTTT
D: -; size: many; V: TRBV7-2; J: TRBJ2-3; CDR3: CASSLVGTDTQYF; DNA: TGTGCCAGCAGCTTAGTAGGCACAGATACGCAGTATTTT
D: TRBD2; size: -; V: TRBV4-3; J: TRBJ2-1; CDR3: CASSQGAGVDYNEQFF; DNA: TGCGCCAGCAGCCAAGGAGCGGGAGTGGATTACAATGAGCAGTTCTTC
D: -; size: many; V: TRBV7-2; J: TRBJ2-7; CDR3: CASSLATASSYEQYF; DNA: TGTGCCAGCAGCTTAGCGACCGCGAGCTCCTACGAGCAGTACTTC
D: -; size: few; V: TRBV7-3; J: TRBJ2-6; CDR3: CASSYSESGANVLTF; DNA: TGTGCCAGCAGCTACTCGGAGTCTGGGGCCAACGTCCTGACTTTC
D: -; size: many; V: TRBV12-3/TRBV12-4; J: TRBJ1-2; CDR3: CASSSRPLIGTLGYGYTF; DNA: TGTGCCAGCAGTTCGCGCCCACTCATTGGGACCCTGGGGTATGGCTACACCTTC
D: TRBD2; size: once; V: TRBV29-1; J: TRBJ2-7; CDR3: CSVGQGAGGLAGGNYEQYF; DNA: TGCAGCGTGGGACAGGGGGCAGGGGGACTAGCGGGAGGGAACTACGAGCAGTACTTC
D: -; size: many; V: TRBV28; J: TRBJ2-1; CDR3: CASSLRGRGPGSNEQFF; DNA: TGTGCCAGCAGCCTTAGGGGCCGGGGACCCGGGTCCAATGAGCAGTTCTTC
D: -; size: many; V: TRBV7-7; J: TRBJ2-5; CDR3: CASSAGLKETQYF; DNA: TGTGCTAGCAGCGCGGGACTTAAAGAGACCCAGTACTTC
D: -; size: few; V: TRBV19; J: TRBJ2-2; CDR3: CASSRSSQPNTGELFF; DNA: TGTGCCAGTAGTAGGTCATCGCAACCGAACACCGGGGAGCTGTTTTTT
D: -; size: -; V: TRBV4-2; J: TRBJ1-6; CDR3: CASSQEQAHHSPLHF; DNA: TGTGCCAGCAGCCAAGAACAGGCGCACCATTCACCCCTCCACTTT
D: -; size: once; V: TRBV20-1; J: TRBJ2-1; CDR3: CSAPTGSSYEQFF; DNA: TGCAGTGCTCCTACAGGGTCCTCCTACGAGCAGTTCTTC
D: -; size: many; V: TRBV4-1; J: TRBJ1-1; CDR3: CASSQHWGREGTEAFF; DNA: TGCGCCAGCAGCCAGCACTGGGGGAGGGAAGGGACTGAAGCTTTCTTT
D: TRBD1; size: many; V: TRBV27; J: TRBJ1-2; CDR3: CASSFFDRGIYGYTF; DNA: TGTGCCAGCAGTTTCTTCGACAGGGGGATCTATGGCTACACCTTC
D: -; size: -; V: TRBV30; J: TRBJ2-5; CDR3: CASGNGGPRETQYF; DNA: TGTGCCTCCGGCAACGGGGGGCCGAGGGAGACCCAGTACTTC
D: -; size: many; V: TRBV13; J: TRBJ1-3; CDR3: CASSSRGTGNTIYF; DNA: TGTGCCAGCAGCTCGCGGGGCACTGGAAACACCATATATTTT
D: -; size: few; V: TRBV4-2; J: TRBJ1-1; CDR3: CASNFEEDTEAFF; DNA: TGTGCCAGCAATTTTGAGGAGGACACTGAAGCTTTCTTT
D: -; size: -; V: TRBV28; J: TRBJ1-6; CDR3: CASSDNNSPLHF; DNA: TGTGCCAGCAGCGATAACAATTCACCCCTCCACTTT
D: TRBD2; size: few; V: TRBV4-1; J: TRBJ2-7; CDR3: CASSPLGLAGDSEQYF; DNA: TGCGCCAGCAGCCCACTCGGACTAGCGGGAGATTCCGAGCAGTACTTC
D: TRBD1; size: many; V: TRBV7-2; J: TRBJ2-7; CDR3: CASSPGQGLSYEQYF; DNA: TGTGCCAGCAGCCCAGGACAGGGCCTTTCCTACGAGCAGTACTTC
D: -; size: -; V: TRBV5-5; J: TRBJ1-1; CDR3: CASSLRRGVTEAFF; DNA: TGTGCCAGCAGCTTGCGGCGGGGGGTCACTGAAGCTTTCTTT
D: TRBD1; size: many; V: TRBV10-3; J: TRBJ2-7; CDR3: CAIRTGDTYEQYF; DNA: TGTGCCATCAGAACAGGGGACACCTACGAGCAGTACTTC
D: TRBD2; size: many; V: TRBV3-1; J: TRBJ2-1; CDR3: CASSQGRPGLAGIEQFF; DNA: TGTGCCAGCAGCCAAGGGCGGCCGGGACTAGCGGGAATTGAGCAGTTCTTC
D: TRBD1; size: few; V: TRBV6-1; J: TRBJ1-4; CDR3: CAVSPTGWKGEKLFF; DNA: TGTGCCGTCTCTCCGACAGGGTGGAAGGGGGAAAAACTGTTTTTT
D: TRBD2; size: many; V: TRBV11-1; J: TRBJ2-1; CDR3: CASSLVGLAGYEQFF; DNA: TGTGCCAGCAGCTTAGTAGGACTAGCGGGGTATGAGCAGTTCTTC